These T cell receptor beta chains were read from a single sample in a study of shared clonotypes between healthy human individuals. The assay was immunoSEQ multiplex PCR, and TCRdb's table has in-frame clones only and misses some. Among millions of clones listed, 93% were seen once. Sequencing was done on a sample of naive CD8+ T cells from PBMCs. The receptors come from a man younger than 30 in good health. Some clones in this sample may be carry-over from other donors' samples. The CDR3 runs from the conserved cysteine through the conserved F or W. Fields, in order: D gene, J gene, clone size, V gene, CDR3 DNA, CDR3 protein. A D gene is named only where the DNA matches it firmly. Only part of the rows carry a size: once, few, many, or a class if the clone is expanded.

D gene: .; J gene: TRBJ1-1; clone size: .; V gene: TRBV7-2; CDR3 DNA: TGTGCCAGCAGCTTAGCTGTCCGGCGGGAGAACACTGAAGCTTTCTTT; CDR3 protein: CASSLAVRRENTEAFF
D gene: .; J gene: TRBJ1-1; clone size: .; V gene: TRBV30; CDR3 DNA: TGTGCCTGGAGAGCAACAGTGAACACTGAAGCTTTCTTT; CDR3 protein: CAWRATVNTEAFF
D gene: .; J gene: TRBJ1-2; clone size: .; V gene: TRBV7-9; CDR3 DNA: TGTGCCAGCAGCTTACTCCCCTGGCAGGGTGATAGTGGCTACACCTTC; CDR3 protein: CASSLLPWQGDSGYTF
D gene: .; J gene: TRBJ1-5; clone size: .; V gene: TRBV5-1; CDR3 DNA: TGCGCCAGCAGCCTAGAGGGTGGTCAGCCCCAGCATTTT; CDR3 protein: CASSLEGGQPQHF
D gene: .; J gene: TRBJ2-7; clone size: .; V gene: TRBV9; CDR3 DNA: TGTGCCAGCAGCACTACAGGGAGTGGGTACGAGCAGTACTTC; CDR3 protein: CASSTTGSGYEQYF
D gene: .; J gene: TRBJ1-1; clone size: .; V gene: TRBV5-1; CDR3 DNA: TGCGCCAGCAGCTTGGCAAGGGATCGGAACACTGAAGCTTTCTTT; CDR3 protein: CASSLARDRNTEAFF
D gene: .; J gene: TRBJ2-4; clone size: .; V gene: TRBV19; CDR3 DNA: TGTGCCAGTAGTGATCTTTTCGCGGGCCGCTTGGGGGCCAAAAACATTCAGTACTTC; CDR3 protein: CASSDLFAGRLGAKNIQYF
D gene: .; J gene: TRBJ2-7; clone size: .; V gene: TRBV9; CDR3 DNA: TGTGCCAGCAGCGTAGCTTCGAGGGCGGACGAGCAGTACTTC; CDR3 protein: CASSVASRADEQYF
D gene: .; J gene: TRBJ2-1; clone size: .; V gene: TRBV11-2; CDR3 DNA: TGTGCCAGCAGCTTAAGGGGGGATACCTACAATGAGCAGTTCTTC; CDR3 protein: CASSLRGDTYNEQFF
D gene: .; J gene: TRBJ1-5; clone size: .; V gene: TRBV7-8; CDR3 DNA: TGTGCCAGCAGCCTACCCCGGGTCCCGAGGAATCAGCCCCAGCATTTT; CDR3 protein: CASSLPRVPRNQPQHF
D gene: TRBD1; J gene: TRBJ1-2; clone size: once; V gene: TRBV15; CDR3 DNA: TGTGCCACCAGCTATCAACAGGGGGCGGAAGGCTACACCTTC; CDR3 protein: CATSYQQGAEGYTF
D gene: .; J gene: TRBJ2-4; clone size: .; V gene: TRBV1; CDR3 DNA: TGCACCAGCAGCCAAGATAAGGGACAGGGACCTCTAGCCAAAAACATTCAGTACTTC; CDR3 protein: CTSSQDKGQGPLAKNIQYF
D gene: .; J gene: TRBJ2-7; clone size: .; V gene: TRBV4-1; CDR3 DNA: TGCGCCAGCAGCCAAGACCCCGATCACGAGCAGTACTTC; CDR3 protein: CASSQDPDHEQYF
D gene: TRBD2; J gene: TRBJ2-1; clone size: .; V gene: TRBV7-9; CDR3 DNA: TGTGCCAGCAGCACCCTGGCTAGCGGAACCCTCTACAATGAGCAGTTCTTC; CDR3 protein: CASSTLASGTLYNEQFF
D gene: .; J gene: TRBJ1-2; clone size: .; V gene: TRBV15; CDR3 DNA: TGTGCCACCAGCAGAGATCTAACGGTTGAGGATGGCTACACCTTC; CDR3 protein: CATSRDLTVEDGYTF
D gene: .; J gene: TRBJ2-7; clone size: .; V gene: TRBV9; CDR3 DNA: TGTGCCAGCAGCGCCGGGGGAAGGGCCTACGAGCAGTACTTC; CDR3 protein: CASSAGGRAYEQYF
D gene: TRBD1; J gene: TRBJ1-5; clone size: .; V gene: TRBV28; CDR3 DNA: TGTGCCAGCAGTCCTCCGGGACAGGGCGGCAATCAGCCCCAGCATTTT; CDR3 protein: CASSPPGQGGNQPQHF
D gene: TRBD2; J gene: TRBJ2-7; clone size: once; V gene: TRBV6-1; CDR3 DNA: TGTGCCAGCAGTGAATGGACTAGCGGGGGCCCCCACGAGCAGTACTTC; CDR3 protein: CASSEWTSGGPHEQYF
D gene: TRBD1; J gene: TRBJ1-1; clone size: .; V gene: TRBV5-1; CDR3 DNA: TGCGCCAGCAGCGAAGACAGGGCGTTCACTGAAGCTTTCTTT; CDR3 protein: CASSEDRAFTEAFF
D gene: .; J gene: TRBJ1-1; clone size: .; V gene: TRBV7-6; CDR3 DNA: TGTGCCAGCAGCCCTGTATTTCCTGAAGCTTTCTTT; CDR3 protein: CASSPVFPEAFF
D gene: .; J gene: TRBJ1-1; clone size: .; V gene: TRBV6-5; CDR3 DNA: TGTGCCAGCAGAACCGGACGGAACACTGAAGCTTTCTTT; CDR3 protein: CASRTGRNTEAFF
D gene: .; J gene: TRBJ2-1; clone size: .; V gene: TRBV28; CDR3 DNA: TGTGCCAGCAGTCCCCTCCTAAGCTCCTACAATGAGCAGTTCTTC; CDR3 protein: CASSPLLSSYNEQFF
D gene: .; J gene: TRBJ1-5; clone size: once; V gene: TRBV7-6; CDR3 DNA: TGTGCCAGCCGCTCAAAGGATCTCAAGGTGTGGTTGGACGGAAGAAATCAGCCCCAGCATTTT; CDR3 protein: CASRSKDLKVWLDGRNQPQHF
D gene: TRBD1; J gene: TRBJ1-1; clone size: once; V gene: TRBV10-3; CDR3 DNA: TGTGCCATCAGGGAGACAGGGGGCACTGAAGCTTTCTTT; CDR3 protein: CAIRETGGTEAFF
D gene: TRBD1; J gene: TRBJ1-1; clone size: .; V gene: TRBV28; CDR3 DNA: TGTGCCAGCAGTTTACAGGGGGGGCTGGACACTGAAGCTTTCTTT; CDR3 protein: CASSLQGGLDTEAFF
D gene: .; J gene: TRBJ1-2; clone size: .; V gene: TRBV7-2; CDR3 DNA: TGTGCCAGCAGCTCACAGGGTATTGGACATGGCTACACCTTC; CDR3 protein: CASSSQGIGHGYTF
D gene: .; J gene: TRBJ2-7; clone size: .; V gene: TRBV9; CDR3 DNA: TGTGCCAGCAGCGACCAAATTGAGGGGCCGGTCTACGAGCAGTACTTC; CDR3 protein: CASSDQIEGPVYEQYF
D gene: .; J gene: TRBJ2-1; clone size: .; V gene: TRBV9; CDR3 DNA: TGTGCCAGCAGCGTAGGATCATACAATGAGCAGTTCTTC; CDR3 protein: CASSVGSYNEQFF
D gene: TRBD2; J gene: TRBJ2-3; clone size: .; V gene: TRBV27; CDR3 DNA: TGTGCCAGCAGTCCCTGGGCGGGAGGTGTCACAGATACGCAGTATTTT; CDR3 protein: CASSPWAGGVTDTQYF
D gene: .; J gene: TRBJ1-1; clone size: once; V gene: TRBV7-2; CDR3 DNA: TGTGCCAGCAGATCCTCAGGGAAAGGGAACACTGAAGCTTTCTTT; CDR3 protein: CASRSSGKGNTEAFF
D gene: .; J gene: TRBJ2-2; clone size: .; V gene: TRBV10-1; CDR3 DNA: TGCGCCAGCAGTGAAAACCCGGGATATCGCGGGGAGCTGTTTTTT; CDR3 protein: CASSENPGYRGELFF
D gene: .; J gene: TRBJ2-4; clone size: .; V gene: TRBV28; CDR3 DNA: TGTGCCACCAAAATTCAGGGCAAAAACATTCAGTACTTC; CDR3 protein: CATKIQGKNIQYF
D gene: .; J gene: TRBJ1-1; clone size: .; V gene: TRBV6-1; CDR3 DNA: TGTGCCAGCAGTGAAGCGTGGGAAAACACTGAAGCTTTCTTT; CDR3 protein: CASSEAWENTEAFF
D gene: .; J gene: TRBJ1-5; clone size: .; V gene: TRBV7-9; CDR3 DNA: TGTGCCAGCAGCAGGTACTCGGGAGGACTCAATCAGCCCCAGCATTTT; CDR3 protein: CASSRYSGGLNQPQHF
D gene: TRBD2; J gene: TRBJ2-3; clone size: .; V gene: TRBV9; CDR3 DNA: TGTGCCAGCAGCTTTAGCGGGGCTAGCACAGATACGCAGTATTTT; CDR3 protein: CASSFSGASTDTQYF
D gene: TRBD2; J gene: TRBJ2-7; clone size: .; V gene: TRBV7-9; CDR3 DNA: TGTGCCAGCAGCTTAGTTGGTACTAGCGGGATCTACGAGCAGTACTTC; CDR3 protein: CASSLVGTSGIYEQYF
D gene: .; J gene: TRBJ1-2; clone size: .; V gene: TRBV27; CDR3 DNA: TGTGCCAGCAGTTTATCGATCGGGGGGGGTTCCGCATATGGCTACACCTTC; CDR3 protein: CASSLSIGGGSAYGYTF
D gene: .; J gene: TRBJ1-5; clone size: once; V gene: TRBV28; CDR3 DNA: TGTGCCAGCAGTTTCGGAACACAGAGAAATCAGCCCCAGCATTTT; CDR3 protein: CASSFGTQRNQPQHF
D gene: .; J gene: TRBJ1-1; clone size: few; V gene: TRBV7-9; CDR3 DNA: TGTGCCAGCGAATACGGGAGGAACACTGAAGCTTTCTTT; CDR3 protein: CASEYGRNTEAFF